Listed below are T cell receptor beta chains from one sample, sequenced in a study of identical twins. One entry per CDR3 protein results from TCRdb running MiXCR on the 5' RACE reads. The sample lists nearly 650,000 distinct CDR3 sequences; just over 7% were seen once. This sample was also put to use in a study of yellow fever vaccine responses in identical twins.

The material sequenced was PBMCs. The receptor source for this set is a woman younger than 30 in good health. CDR3s include the opening cysteine and the closing phenylalanine or tryptophan. A D gene is named only where the DNA matches it firmly. The listing skips clone size in some rows; elsewhere it reads once, few, many or a size class.

TRBJ1-1 TRBV20-1 TRBD1 few TGCAGTGCAAGTGAGGGGACAGGGGACACTGAAGCTTTCTTT CSASEGTGDTEAFF
TRBJ1-1 TRBV6-6 - many TGTGCCAGCAGTTACTCTTCAGGGTTGGCTTTCTTT CASSYSSGLAFF
TRBJ2-3 TRBV5-1 - - TGCGCCAGCAGCTTGGCCCTCGCAGATACGCAGTATTTT CASSLALADTQYF
TRBJ2-7 TRBV28 TRBD2 few TGTGCCAGCAGAGCTTCTAGCGGCCTCTCCTACGAGCAGTACTTC CASRASSGLSYEQYF
TRBJ1-1 TRBV7-9 - many TGTGCCAGCAGCTTAGAGGGACCGGGCACTGAAGCTTTCTTT CASSLEGPGTEAFF
TRBJ1-1 TRBV5-1 - - TGCGCCAGCAGCTTGTCAGGCCAGGGTGTGTATCGGGGTGACACTGAAGCTTTCTTT CASSLSGQGVYRGDTEAFF
TRBJ1-1 TRBV4-1 - - TGCGCCAGCAGCCAATCCGGCAACCGGAACACTGAAGCTTTCTTT CASSQSGNRNTEAFF
TRBJ2-7 TRBV9 - - TGTGCCAGCAGCGTCCATGGTGGGAGCGGTCTCGAGCAGTACTTC CASSVHGGSGLEQYF
TRBJ2-2 TRBV25-1 - - TGTGCCAGCAGGACAGAACAGGGCGGGGAGCTGTTTTTT CASRTEQGGELFF
TRBJ2-1 TRBV15 TRBD2 - TGTGCCACCAGCAGATCCGGACTAGCGGGGGGAACAAATGAGCAGTTCTTC CATSRSGLAGGTNEQFF
TRBJ1-6 TRBV11-2 - many TGTGCCAGCAGCTTAGGACAGCGGGCTGGGGAGAATTCACCCCTCCACTTT CASSLGQRAGENSPLHF
TRBJ2-1 TRBV7-8 - few TGTGCCAGCAGCGCCCGGGACTCCTACAATGAGCAGTTCTTC CASSARDSYNEQFF
TRBJ1-4 TRBV5-1 - many TGCGCCAGCAGCTTAGGCAGAACTAATGAAAAACTGTTTTTT CASSLGRTNEKLFF
TRBJ1-3 TRBV4-1 - many TGCGCCAGCAGCCAAGTTCCTCTGGGCTCTGGAAACACCATATATTTT CASSQVPLGSGNTIYF
TRBJ1-4 TRBV5-1 - few TGCGCCAGCAGCTTACAGGGAATGGCAACTAATGAAAAACTGTTTTTT CASSLQGMATNEKLFF
TRBJ2-5 TRBV28 TRBD2 few TGTGCCAGCAGTTTAACCACCGGGACTAGCCTGGAGACCCAGTACTTC CASSLTTGTSLETQYF
TRBJ2-1 TRBV24-1 - few TGTGCCACCAGTGATCCGCGGATAGAGATGTTCTTC CATSDPRIEMFF
TRBJ2-1 TRBV10-3 TRBD2 once TGTGCCCTCAGTTTAGACTCGGGACTAGCGGGCGCCACCTACAATGAGCAGTTCTTC CALSLDSGLAGATYNEQFF
TRBJ1-5 TRBV10-3 TRBD1 - TGTGCCACCAGACAGGGGCCGGAACAGCCCCAGCATTTT CATRQGPEQPQHF
TRBJ2-3 TRBV20-1 - - TGCAGTGCTGGTACAGGGTCGGGCACAGATACGCAGTATTTT CSAGTGSGTDTQYF
TRBJ2-1 TRBV5-1 TRBD1 - TGCGCCAGCAGCTTGTTCAGGGGGCCATCCAATGAGCAGTTCTTC CASSLFRGPSNEQFF
TRBJ2-2 TRBV5-5 - - TGTGCCAGCAGCCCTAGCGCTTCGAACACCGGGGAGCTGTTTTTT CASSPSASNTGELFF
TRBJ2-1 TRBV7-9 TRBD1 - TGTGCCAGCAGCTCCGGGACAGAGTCCTACAATGAGCAGTTCTTC CASSSGTESYNEQFF
TRBJ1-2 TRBV7-9 - - TGTGCCAGCAGCTTAGAGCAGGGGCATGGTTACACCTTC CASSLEQGHGYTF
TRBJ2-5 TRBV6-1 - many TGTGCCAGCAGTGAAGCTCGGATTAGGGGCCGTAAAGAGACCCAGTACTTC CASSEARIRGRKETQYF
TRBJ2-5 TRBV9 TRBD1 many TGTGCCAGCAGCGTATGGGACAGCCAAGAGACCCAGTACTTC CASSVWDSQETQYF
TRBJ1-2 TRBV28 - - TGTGCCAGCAGGGAAAGAATCTATGGCTACACCTTC CASRERIYGYTF
TRBJ1-4 TRBV12-3/TRBV12-4 - many TGTGCCAGCAGTTTAGACAGCTCCCCCGCCTCCCTGTTTTTT CASSLDSSPASLFF
TRBJ2-2 TRBV4-1 - - TGCGCCAGCAGCCTAAAGGGGGGCGAGAGTATCGGGGAGCTGTTTTTT CASSLKGGESIGELFF
TRBJ2-3 TRBV11-2 - many TGTGCCAGCAGCTTAGGTTACGGCAGGGAGGCCATAGGCACAGATACGCAGTATTTT CASSLGYGREAIGTDTQYF
TRBJ2-5 TRBV15 TRBD1 many TGTGCCACCAGCAGAGAACTCGAATTAGGGGGCGGTGAGACCCAGTACTTC CATSRELELGGGETQYF
TRBJ1-4 TRBV5-5 - - TGTGCCAGCAGCACAATTCTATCAACTAATGAAAAACTGTTTTTT CASSTILSTNEKLFF
TRBJ2-7 TRBV28 TRBD1 many TGTGCCAGCAGTGGGACAGGGGGCTCTCAAGGGGTCTACGAGCAGTACTTC CASSGTGGSQGVYEQYF
TRBJ2-1 TRBV6-4 - many TGTGCCAGCAGTGACTTTGGCGGAAGCTCCTACAATGAGCAGTTCTTC CASSDFGGSSYNEQFF
TRBJ2-5 TRBV11-2 TRBD1 - TGTGCCAGCAGCTTAGAAAAGAGGTCGGGGACAGGGAGAGGAGAGACCCAGTACTTC CASSLEKRSGTGRGETQYF
TRBJ1-1 TRBV6-5 TRBD1 few TGTGCCAGCAGTTCGGGACAGGGATCTGAAGCTTTCTTT CASSSGQGSEAFF
TRBJ2-1 TRBV20-1 TRBD2 few TGCAGTGCTAGAGATTATACGGGACTAGCGGGGGGTGAGCAGTTCTTC CSARDYTGLAGGEQFF
TRBJ1-2 TRBV18 - few TGTGCCAGCTCACCGACAGTGATCTATGGCTACACCTTC CASSPTVIYGYTF
TRBJ2-7 TRBV20-1 TRBD1 - TGCAGTGCAATGACAGGGTCAACCTACGAGCAGTACTTC CSAMTGSTYEQYF
TRBJ2-3 TRBV20-1 TRBD2 - TGCAGTGCTAGCCCTACTAGCGGGGGTTATACGCAGTATTTT CSASPTSGGYTQYF
TRBJ2-1 TRBV7-9 TRBD1 many TGTGCCAGCAGCTTGCAGGGGGCCAACAATGAGCAGTTCTTC CASSLQGANNEQFF
TRBJ2-7 TRBV19 TRBD1 few TGTGCCAGTAGTATGTCAGGGGGCTCCTACGAGCAGTACTTC CASSMSGGSYEQYF
TRBJ2-1 TRBV5-4 TRBD1 many TGTGCCAAGTCGACAGGGGGCGGTATGAATGAGCAGTTCTTC CAKSTGGGMNEQFF
TRBJ2-1 TRBV7-8 TRBD2 - TGTGCCAGCAGCACAGCGGGGGGGCTTATTGAGCAGTTCTTC CASSTAGGLIEQFF
TRBJ2-1 TRBV24-1 TRBD2 many TGTGCCACCAGTGATTCCATGGGAGGGGCGCACAATGAGCAGTTCTTC CATSDSMGGAHNEQFF
TRBJ2-7 TRBV7-2 - once TGTGCCAGCAGCTTACAAGGGGGGGGAGTGGGCGAGCAGTACTTC CASSLQGGGVGEQYF
TRBJ1-2 TRBV6-1 - many TGTGCCAGCACCAACGGGGTATTCGGACGGATCTATGGCTACACCTTC CASTNGVFGRIYGYTF
TRBJ2-3 TRBV20-1 TRBD2 few TGCAGTGCTAGACGTCTAGCGGGGTTTAGCACAGATACGCAGTATTTT CSARRLAGFSTDTQYF
TRBJ2-3 TRBV3-1 - few TGTGCCAGCAGCCAACCCCAGACAGCAGACACAGATACGCAGTATTTT CASSQPQTADTDTQYF
TRBJ1-1 TRBV5-6 TRBD1 many TGTGCCAGCAGCGGGATGACAGGGAAGAGCACTGAAGCTTTCTTT CASSGMTGKSTEAFF
TRBJ1-1 TRBV29-1 - - TGCAGCGTGAAGACAGGGAACACTGAAGCTTTCTTT CSVKTGNTEAFF
TRBJ1-4 TRBV12-3/TRBV12-4 - many TGTGCCAGCAGTTCCAGGGCGGGTGAAAAACTGTTTTTT CASSSRAGEKLFF
TRBJ1-2 TRBV28 - few TGTGCCAGCAGTTCCCCTGGCGGTCTTCCCTATGGCTACACCTTC CASSSPGGLPYGYTF
TRBJ2-2 TRBV6-1 - - TGTGCCAGCAGCCGGCACCTGGGACTGACGAACACCGGGGAGCTGTTTTTT CASSRHLGLTNTGELFF
TRBJ2-3 TRBV5-1 - many TGCGCCAGTCAAGTCGAGGGGGCGCAGTATTTT CASQVEGAQYF
TRBJ2-5 TRBV2 - few TGTGCCAGCAGTGATGGACATTTCCAAGAGACCCAGTACTTC CASSDGHFQETQYF
TRBJ2-3 TRBV12-3/TRBV12-4 - many TGTGCCAGCAGTTTAGCAGGGTTCGGCACAGATACGCAGTATTTT CASSLAGFGTDTQYF
TRBJ1-2 TRBV6-4 - once TGTGCCAGCAGTGACTCTGTGGAGTCCGGTGGCTACACCTTC CASSDSVESGGYTF
TRBJ2-2 TRBV7-2 TRBD1 - TGTGCCAGCAGCCCCCGGACAGGGAACTCCGGGGAGCTGTTTTTT CASSPRTGNSGELFF
TRBJ2-2 TRBV15 - few TGTGCCACCAGCAACCGGAACACCGGGGAGCTGTTTTTT CATSNRNTGELFF